This entry describes one TCR beta chain. Its antigen is still unknown. Generated by immunoSEQ multiplex PCR, the TCRdb table keeps only in-frame clones and is missing some. The sample shows approximately 150,000 clones, approximately 89% of them seen only once. This entry is derived from a study of T cell responses to AZD1222 COVID-19 vaccine. Broader study findings: Variant regions that are unmutated are reportedly the target of nearly half of spike-specific TCRs. Two doses of AZD1222 preceded a rise in Spike-specific TCR breadth and depth. Researchers report vaccine-associated CD4 TCRs spanning spike, with dominance at 160-218 and 743-854. Among those given AZD1222, only five or six were seropositive at baseline.

Sequenced material: peripheral blood, taken on day 0 of AZD1222 vaccination. The TCR originated in an adult in good health.

In DNA form, the CDR3 reads TGTGCCAGCAGCCCGCAGGGTCAGAGCTATGGCTACACCTTC. Protein sequence: CASSPQGQSYGYTF. The V gene is TRBV6-5, the J gene TRBJ1-2; tentative D call: TRBD1 (5 bases). CDR1 is MNHEY and CDR2 is SVGAGI in the germline V gene. The V and J ends lost 6 bases and 4 bases respectively, with 15 bases between them. This CDR3 region has 14 residues.